This T cell receptor (beta chain) stems from a study of Graves' ophthalmopathy and Graves' hyperthyroidism. In germline, CDR1 is SGHTA, CDR2 FQGNSA. Counting both end residues, the CDR3 totals 10 amino acids. No donor had other autoimmune disease, uncontrolled infection, pregnancy or lactation. What supplied the PBMCs was about 9.8 ml of fresh peripheral blood. As regards this clonotype: Lacking the conserved final phenylalanine or tryptophan, this CDR3 likely reflects a read error. No DNA is shown, since the ends of the CDR3 on it are uncertain; the CDR3 is the one TCRdb lists.

Researchers took RNA transcripts and amplified TCR beta CDR3 regions from them. HTBI primers primed a first-round RT-PCR, and a second-round multiplex PCR followed. TCRdb passed the multiplex PCR reads through MiXCR, listing each CDR3 protein once. The data hold hundreds of thousands of distinct CDR3 sequences, with over 40% observed a single time. The sample consisted of peripheral blood. The genes are TRBV7-2 and TRBJ2-1; TRBD1, the table's D call, was not compared with the DNA. This sequence originates from an adult man with Graves' ophthalmopathy. CDR3 loop: CASSLPTGGV.